What follows describes a single TCR beta chain. Using a J-beta primer mix together with a sample-barcoded 5' primer, a second PCR was run for about 6 to 12 cycles. Each cDNA molecule was tagged by a template-switch adaptor that had 12 random nucleotides. MiXCR was run by TCRdb on the 5' RACE reads, yielding one entry per CDR3 protein. In the table there are roughly 560,000 distinct CDR3 sequences, about 24% of which are singletons. The data derive from a study of blood T cells in healthy people across ages. Trimming took off 6 bases at V and 3 bases at J, with 17 bases between the two ends. Per the germline V gene, CDR1 is MNHEY and CDR2 is SMNVEV (reference sequence). The CDR3 is 15 residues long. These same data were also listed under a study on T cells of mothers and their children. Per that paper: The study found thymic selection shapes TCR recombination output similarly in related and unrelated pairs. The data showed no persistent microchimeric T cell clones.

The sample comprised blood. The origin of this receptor is a boy between 5 and 17 years old in good health. The chain uses TRBV27 and TRBJ2-5; D remains ambiguous. In DNA form, the CDR3 reads TGTGCCAGCAGCGACCTCGGGCAGGCCGAAGAGACCCAGTACTTC. It codes for CASSDLGQAEETQYF.